These 32 T cell receptor beta chains were all obtained from the same sample, sequenced in a study of tissue T cells after allogeneic stem cell transplantation. Profiling relied on immunoSEQ multiplex PCR, and the TCRdb table lists in-frame clones only, not all of them. The table includes about 8,300 clones, about 48% detected once. As for time point: mouse harvest day 7 after allogeneic transplant. Mouse grafts combined 10^7 T-cell-depleted bone marrow cells with 10^6 splenic CD5+ T cells. The sequenced sample was gut tissue. These receptors were taken from a female BALB/c mouse given C57BL/6 T cells with graft-versus-host disease after an allogeneic hematopoietic cell transplant.

With regard to this clone: The gene names given are mouse names. CDR3 in amino acids: CASSLETGSTEVFF. Partial CDR3 DNA: TGTGCCAGCAGTCTGGAGACAGGGAGCACAGAAGTCTTC. The chain has TRBV26 and TRBJ1-1; 7 positions agree with TRBD1. Sequencing ends 1 residue short of the CDR3 end; the germline J gene provides the rest. The CDR3 runs 14 residues. V shed 2 bases, J shed 4 bases, and the junction held 4 bases outside the gene matches. Germline-derived CDR1 and CDR2 are KGHPV and FQNQEV (reference sequence).

This clone has just one count. These gene names are mouse names. CDR3: CASGEGTGGAEQYF. The DNA read from the CDR3 is TGTGCCAGCGGTGAAGGGACTGGGGGGGCTGAACAGTAC. The V and J genes are TRBV13-2 and TRBJ2-7; 14 bases are shared with TRBD2. The read terminates 1 residue ahead of where the CDR3 ends, so the germline J gene completes it. CDR3 length equals 14 residues. The V and J ends lost 2 bases and 6 bases, in that order; junction bases with no gene match: 1. Germline lookup yields CDR1 NNHNN and CDR2 SYGAGS (reference sequence).

A note on this clone: Gene names and germline refer to mouse. The DNA ends 1 residue before the CDR3 does, and the rest of the CDR3 is filled in from the germline J gene. This chain connects TRBV24 to TRBJ2-4; 8 bases fit TRBD2. The CDR3 is 15 residues long. V shed 0 bases, J shed 4 bases, and the junction held 3 bases outside the gene matches. Germline V CDR1 and CDR2: KGHTA, FRNEEI. The covered CDR3 bases are TGTGCCAGCAGTCTGTATGTTGGGGGGGAAAACACCTTGTAC. This encodes CASSLYVGGENTLY. The entire CDR3 reads CASSLYVGGENTLYF.

On this clone itself: Mouse gene names apply. The read comes to an end 1 residue before the CDR3 does, leaving the germline J gene to fill in the end. The chain combines TRBV3 with TRBJ2-4, with 8 bases identical to TRBD2. Trimming took 6 bases from V and 4 from J; bases not matched to a gene: 6. Germline V gene data show CDR1 as SNHLY and CDR2 as FYNGKV (reference sequence). The length of the CDR3 is 14 residues. The DNA read from the CDR3 is TGTGCCAGCAGTTCCGGACTGGGAAAAAACACCTTGTAC. This encodes CASSSGLGKNTLY. In full, the CDR3 reads CASSSGLGKNTLYF.

With respect to this clone: Each gene name is a mouse one. The read stops 1 residue short of the end of the CDR3; the missing end is completed from the germline J gene. The chain links TRBV5 to TRBJ2-5; 9 nucleotides agree with TRBD1. The germline V gene has CDR1 LGHNA and CDR2 YNLKQL (reference sequence). Unmatched junction bases numbered 7, after V lost 3 bases and J lost 3 bases. This CDR3 contains 16 residues. Incomplete CDR3 DNA: TGTGCCAGCAGCCATGCCCCGGGACAGGGTCAAGACACCCAGTAC. It yields the protein CASSHAPGQGQDTQY. The complete CDR3 protein is CASSHAPGQGQDTQYF.

The table lists this clone with a few counts. The gene names here belong to mouse. The sequence runs out 1 residue before the end of the CDR3; the remainder is reconstructed from the germline J gene. The J gene is TRBJ1-4, the V gene TRBV23; TRBD1, the table's D call, was not compared with the DNA. Germline lookup yields CDR1 KGHTA and CDR2 FQNQQP. The CDR3 covers 14 residues. Incomplete CDR3 DNA: TGCTCCAGCAGTCACGGGACACTCAACGAAAGATTATTT. It translates to CSSSHGTLNERLF. Given in full, the CDR3 is CSSSHGTLNERLFF. The variable domain in full, completed from reference TRBV23 and TRBJ1-4, reads DAAVTQKPRYLIKMKGQEAEMKCIPEKGHTAVFWYQQKQSKELKFLIYFQNQQPLDQIDMVKERFSAVCPSSSLCSLGIRTCEAEDSALYLCSSSHGTLNERLFFGHGTKLSVL.

A note on this clone: Gene names denote mouse genes. From the germline J gene comes the end of the CDR3, since the read stops 1 residue before it. J is TRBJ2-3 and V is TRBV26; D gene uncertain. The CDR3 extends over 14 amino acids. The V end lost 2 bases, the J end lost 0 bases, and 6 bases lay between the germline ends. Germline V gene sequence: CDR1 KGHPV, CDR2 FQNQEV (reference sequence). CDR3 DNA (partial): TGTGCCAGCAGTCTGACACCTAGTGCAGAAACGCTGTAT. It translates to CASSLTPSAETLY. The CDR3 reads in full as CASSLTPSAETLYF.

This clone ranks as medium-sized. The gene symbols are mouse symbols. With the read ending 1 residue before the CDR3 end, the germline J gene is used to fill in that end. The chain links TRBV14 to TRBJ2-2, with no clear D. The CDR3 extends over 12 amino acids. CDR1 and CDR2 from the germline V gene are SGHDT and FRDEAV. V was trimmed by 3 bases and J by 6 bases, leaving 6 bases between them. Partial CDR3 DNA: TGTGCCAGCAGTTCCGGGCCCGGGCAGCTCTAC. Translating gives CASSSGPGQLY. The entire CDR3 protein is CASSSGPGQLYF.

As to this clone: Gene names are the mouse ones. The CDR3 end falls 1 residue outside the read, so it is completed with the germline J gene. The V call is TRBV26, the J call TRBJ2-4, with D perhaps TRBD1 (5 bases). The CDR3 is 14 amino acids. Germline V gene data show CDR1 as KGHPV and CDR2 as FQNQEV (reference sequence). The V gene lost 6 bases and the J gene lost 0 bases, with 10 bases spanning the gap. This CDR3 reads CASSQTVSQNTLYF. The covered CDR3 bases are TGTGCCAGCAGCCAGACAGTTAGTCAAAACACCTTGTAC.

In this sample, this clone turned up a few times. Gene names follow the mouse nomenclature. With the read ending 1 residue before the CDR3 end, the germline J gene is used to fill in that end. The V and J genes are TRBV16 and TRBJ2-7; 13 nucleotides align to TRBD2. CDR3 length: 17 residues. V was clipped by 0 bases and J by 4 bases; unmatched bases: 6. Germline-derived CDR1 and CDR2 are SGHSA and FRNQAP. The CDR3 here is CASSLDWGTGGGYEQYF. The sequenced CDR3 bases are TGTGCAAGCAGCTTAGATTGGGGGACTGGGGGGGGATATGAACAGTAC.

This clone was seen a handful of times. The gene names given are mouse names. Here the CDR3 reads CASSLGAYAEQFF. CDR3 bases read: TGTGCCAGCAGCCTTGGGGCATATGCTGAGCAGTTC. This chain connects TRBV2 to TRBJ2-1; D may be TRBD1 or TRBD2 (5 bases each). The read is 1 residue too short to cover the CDR3 end, so that end is filled in from the germline J gene. The CDR3 is made up of 13 amino acids. Trimming pared 4 bases from V and 4 bases from J, leaving 8 bases between. Per germline, CDR1 LGHNA and CDR2 YSYQKL.

Comment on this clone: Mouse gene names apply. The read finishes 1 residue shy of the CDR3 end, and the germline J gene is used to complete it. The V gene is TRBV15, the J gene TRBJ2-7; D is perhaps TRBD2 (7 bases). The CDR3 is 12 residues long. Germline lookup yields CDR1 SGHND and CDR2 FRSKSL. V dropped 3 bases and J dropped 7 bases, with 10 bases sitting between them. CDR3 DNA (partial): TGTGCCAGCAGTTTCGGGGGGCGAGAACAGTAC. Its protein is CASSFGGREQY. The CDR3, in full, reads CASSFGGREQYF. Supplemented by reference TRBV15 and TRBJ2-7, the full variable domain reads DAGVTQTPRHEVAEKGQTIILKCEPVSGHNDLFWYRQTKIQGLELLSYFRSKSLMEDGGAFKDRFKAEMLNSSFSTLKIQPTEPKDSAVYLCASSFGGREQYFGPGTRLTVL.

As for this clone: Genes and germline come from the mouse. The read stops 1 residue short of the end of the CDR3; the missing end is completed from the germline J gene. The V call is TRBV14, the J call TRBJ2-7, with D possibly TRBD2 on 6 matching bases. CDR1 is SGHDT and CDR2 is FRDEAV in the germline V gene. The CDR3 loop spans 15 amino acids. V shed 2 bases and J shed 0 bases, with 12 bases lying between them. The covered CDR3 bases are TGTGCCAGCAGTTTAGGGCTGGGGAGCTCCTATGAACAGTAC. Its translation is CASSLGLGSSYEQY. The full-length CDR3 reads as CASSLGLGSSYEQYF.

This clone counts as medium-sized (0.01 to 0.1%). Gene names follow the mouse nomenclature. The missing CDR3 end, 1 residue past where the read stops, is filled in from the germline J gene. This rearrangement joins TRBV26 to TRBJ2-7; D possibly uses TRBD1 or TRBD2 (6 bases each). The germline gives CDR1 KGHPV, CDR2 FQNQEV (reference sequence). Trimming took 3 bases from V and 0 from J, leaving 9 bases between them. CDR3 length: 14 residues. Incomplete CDR3 DNA: TGTGCCAGCAGTCTAGAGGGGGGCTCCTATGAACAGTAC. Its protein product is CASSLEGGSYEQY. The full CDR3 sequence reads CASSLEGGSYEQYF.

On this clone: Gene names denote mouse genes. The read ends 1 residue before the CDR3 terminus; that terminus is restored from the germline J gene. This chain connects TRBV23 to TRBJ2-5; the table's D call of TRBD2 was not tested on the DNA. The length of the CDR3 is 16 residues. Germline CDR1 and CDR2: KGHTA and FQNQQP. CDR3 amino acids: CSSSPWTGFNQDTQYF. The CDR3 bases that were read are TGCTCCAGCAGTCCGTGGACTGGATTTAACCAAGACACCCAGTAC.

About this clone itself: The gene names given are mouse names. The sequence runs out 1 residue before the end of the CDR3; the remainder is reconstructed from the germline J gene. J is TRBJ2-1 and V is TRBV15, with D unclear. This CDR3 has 13 residues. Germline CDR1 and CDR2: SGHND and FRSKSL. Trimming cost V 2 bases and J 6 bases, with 8 bases left between them. CDR3 sequence reads: CASSLYRGAEQFF. The DNA read from the CDR3 is TGTGCCAGCAGTTTATATCGTGGTGCTGAGCAGTTC.

In the case of this clone: Gene names refer to mouse genes. This chain's CDR3 is CASRRDRRGQFF. The covered CDR3 bases are TGTGCCAGCAGAAGGGACCGGAGGGGGCAGTTC. V and J are TRBV15 and TRBJ2-1, with D tentatively TRBD1 or TRBD2 (5 bases each). Sequencing ends 1 residue short of the CDR3 end; the germline J gene provides the rest. Germline-derived CDR1 and CDR2 are SGHND and FRSKSL. CDR3 length equals 12 residues. V was shortened by 6 bases and J by 12 bases, with 15 bases between the two germline ends.

With respect to this clone: Gene names are mouse gene names. This CDR3 reads CASSLSTGGPYEQYF. The CDR3 DNA, read in part, is TGTGCCAGCAGTCTGTCCACTGGGGGGCCCTATGAACAGTAC. The rearrangement uses TRBV26 and TRBJ2-7, with 9 bases identical to TRBD2. Read coverage stops 1 residue before the CDR3 terminus; the germline J gene supplies the remainder. Germline V lookup: CDR1 KGHPV, CDR2 FQNQEV (reference sequence). This CDR3 is built from 15 residues. J was trimmed by 2 bases and V by 0 bases; bases with no gene match: 2.

To note about this clone: Each gene name is a mouse one. The sequenced part of the CDR3 DNA is TGTGCCAGCAGTCTCCCGGATTCCTATAATTCGCCCCTCTAC. It is translated as CASSLPDSYNSPLY. In full, the CDR3 reads CASSLPDSYNSPLYF. The chain is built from TRBV26 and TRBJ1-6; D not resolved. The CDR3 end is not reached by the read, which stops 1 residue before it; the germline J gene fills it in. TRBJ1-6 is given ORF status, its function remaining uncertain. The length of the CDR3 is 15 residues. The germline V gene has CDR1 KGHPV and CDR2 FQNQEV (reference sequence). Trimming took off 3 bases at V and 0 bases at J, with 6 bases between the two ends.

This clone came up a few times. Gene names follow the mouse nomenclature. The read falls 1 residue short of the CDR3 end, and the missing part is taken from the germline J gene. The genes are TRBV26 and TRBJ1-3; D unclear. V dropped 1 base and J dropped 0 bases, with 1 base sitting between them. The CDR3 sequence is 13 residues long. Germline lookup yields CDR1 KGHPV and CDR2 FQNQEV (reference sequence). The sequenced CDR3 bases are TGTGCCAGCAGTCTGTATTCTGGAAATACGCTCTAT. Translating gives CASSLYSGNTLY. The whole CDR3 sequence is CASSLYSGNTLYF.

This clone was seen only a few times. Genes and germline come from the mouse. The read gets to within 1 residue of the CDR3 end, and the germline J gene fills in the rest. V gene TRBV23 combines with J gene TRBJ1-1; the listed D gene, TRBD1, was not tested against the DNA. Germline lookup yields CDR1 KGHTA and CDR2 FQNQQP. The CDR3 runs to 13 residues. CDR3 loop: CSSSPQGNTEVFF. The part of the CDR3 DNA that was read is TGCTCCAGCAGTCCTCAGGGGAACACAGAAGTCTTC.

This clone was recorded only once. Gene names refer to mouse genes. Partial CDR3 DNA: TGTGCCAGCAGCTTCAGGGGGGGCAACGAAAGATTATTT. Its protein is CASSFRGGNERLF. The full CDR3 protein reads CASSFRGGNERLFF. The V and J genes are TRBV3 and TRBJ1-4; 7 bases align to TRBD1. The CDR3 end is not reached by the read, which stops 1 residue before it; the germline J gene fills it in. This CDR3 region has 14 residues. The germline V gene has CDR1 SNHLY and CDR2 FYNGKV (reference sequence). J gave up 4 bases and V 3 bases, and 2 bases lay outside the gene matches.

Of note for this clone: Any gene name here is a mouse gene name. With the read ending 1 residue before the CDR3 end, the germline J gene is used to fill in that end. This chain links TRBV26 with TRBJ1-1; no definite D call. This CDR3 spans 14 amino acids. Per the germline V gene, CDR1 is KGHPV and CDR2 is FQNQEV (reference sequence). The V end lost 0 bases, the J end lost 0 bases, and 5 bases lay between the germline ends. The CDR3 loop is CASSLSPANTEVFF. The CDR3 DNA, read in part, is TGTGCCAGCAGTCTGTCGCCAGCAAACACAGAAGTCTTC. Looking up the rest from reference TRBV26 and TRBJ1-1 gives the full variable domain: NSKVIQTPRYLVKGQGQKAKMRCIPEKGHPVVFWYQQNKNNEFKFLINFQNQEVLQQIDMTEKRFSAECPSNSPCSLEIQSSEAGDSALYLCASSLSPANTEVFFGKGTRLTVV.

In the case of this clone: Mouse gene names and germline throughout. The CDR3 is cut off 1 residue early in the read; its end comes from the germline J gene. This chain links TRBV13-2 with TRBJ2-3, with D possibly TRBD1 on 6 matching bases. V was pared by 5 bases and J by 0 bases, with 10 bases between. The CDR3 runs 14 residues. From germline, CDR1 is NNHNN and CDR2 SYGAGS (reference sequence). The sequenced CDR3 bases are TGTGCCAGCGGCCGGGACAATAGTGCAGAAACGCTGTAT. As protein: CASGRDNSAETLY. The whole CDR3 sequence reads CASGRDNSAETLYF.

Points on this clone: The genes are named according to mouse. With the read ending 1 residue before the CDR3 end, the germline J gene is used to fill in that end. The chain uses TRBV23 and TRBJ2-4; the table's D call of TRBD2 was not tested on the DNA. From germline, CDR1 is KGHTA and CDR2 FQNQQP. The CDR3 covers 15 residues. Partial CDR3 DNA: TGCTCCAGCAGTCGTGGGGGACCTAGTCAAAACACCTTGTAC. It codes for CSSSRGGPSQNTLY. The whole CDR3 protein is CSSSRGGPSQNTLYF.

Concerning this clone itself: The listed genes are named as in mouse. Sequencing ends 1 residue short of the CDR3 end; the germline J gene provides the rest. The V and J genes are TRBV26 and TRBJ2-2; 7 bases agree with TRBD1. V dropped 4 bases and J dropped 5; count of bases not matched to a gene: 4. The germline V gene has CDR1 KGHPV and CDR2 FQNQEV (reference sequence). The CDR3 is made up of 14 amino acids. CDR3 in amino acids: CASSQQGQTGQLYF. CDR3 DNA (partial): TGTGCCAGCAGTCAACAGGGGCAGACCGGGCAGCTCTAC.

On this clone itself: Gene names refer to mouse genes. The read gets to within 1 residue of the CDR3 end, and the germline J gene fills in the rest. This chain connects TRBV13-1 to TRBJ1-1, with 7 bases aligning to TRBD1. CDR1 and CDR2 from the germline V gene are NSHNY and SYGAGN. V trimming: 6 bases; J trimming: 6 bases; junction bases outside the gene matches: 2. The CDR3 loop spans 11 amino acids. CDR3: CASKQGSEVFF. CDR3 bases read: TGTGCCAGCAAACAGGGGTCAGAAGTCTTC.

This clone came up a few times. Gene names follow the mouse nomenclature. The CDR3 end is not reached by the read, which stops 1 residue before it; the germline J gene fills it in. This chain uses TRBV26 with TRBJ1-3; no clear D. This CDR3 comprises 14 residues. In germline, CDR1 is KGHPV, CDR2 FQNQEV (reference sequence). The V gene lost 0 bases and the J gene lost 0 bases, with 3 bases spanning the gap. The CDR3 loop reads CASSLSDSGNTLYF. CDR3 DNA, as far as it was read: TGTGCCAGCAGTCTGTCTGATTCTGGAAATACGCTCTAT.

This clone came up a few times. All gene names here are mouse names. Read sequence stops 1 residue before the CDR3 end, and the germline J gene provides the missing end. This chain joins TRBV26 and TRBJ2-3; D remains ambiguous. Germline V gives CDR1 KGHPV, CDR2 FQNQEV (reference sequence). The CDR3 covers 14 residues. The V end was cut by 3 bases, the J end by 0 bases, with 7 bases between. The CDR3 reads CASSLRNSAETLYF. Partial CDR3 DNA: TGTGCCAGCAGTCTCAGAAATAGTGCAGAAACGCTGTAT.

As concerns this clone: Germline and genes: mouse. The CDR3 goes on 1 residue after the read ends, and that part is filled in from the germline J gene. This chain joins TRBV13-2 and TRBJ1-2; D remains ambiguous. Germline V lookup: CDR1 NNHNN, CDR2 SYGAGS (reference sequence). V was pared by 3 bases and J by 0 bases, with 3 bases between. This CDR3 has 12 amino acids. This CDR3 is CASGAANSDYTF. The DNA read from the CDR3 is TGTGCCAGCGGTGCAGCAAACTCCGACTACACC.

About this clone itself: Gene names and germline refer to mouse. The CDR3 end lies 1 residue beyond the end of the read and is filled in from the germline J gene. The chain combines TRBV16 with TRBJ2-5, with D maybe TRBD2 (6 bases). Germline CDR1 is SGHSA and CDR2 is FRNQAP. The length of the CDR3 is 14 residues. Trimming left V 0 bases short and J 6 bases short, with 10 bases between. The CDR3 sequence is CASSLDGDLDTQYF. CDR3 bases read: TGTGCAAGCAGCTTAGATGGGGACTTGGACACCCAGTAC.

Regarding this clone: Mouse gene names apply. The read comes to an end 1 residue before the CDR3 does, leaving the germline J gene to fill in the end. The chain carries TRBV26 and TRBJ2-3; maybe TRBD2 (5 bases). The length of the CDR3 is 13 residues. V dropped 7 bases and J dropped 1 base, with 9 bases sitting between them. CDR1 and CDR2 from the germline V gene are KGHPV and FQNQEV (reference sequence). The covered CDR3 bases are TGTGCCAGCAATGGGGATCGTGCAGAAACGCTGTAT. This encodes CASNGDRAETLY. In full, the CDR3 reads CASNGDRAETLYF.